This TCR delta chain was documented in a study of DNA immune sequencing with unique molecular identifiers. The CDR3 sequence is 15 residues long. Per the germline V gene, CDR1 is GEAIGNYY and CDR2 is EKD. V lost 3 bases to trimming and J lost 5 bases; unmatched junction nucleotides: 7. All 8 TRDV and 4 TRDJ genes were targeted in 32-plex amplification of genomic DNA. The library had 12-nucleotide UMIs introduced over 3 barcoding cycles, then a second adapter PCR. TCRdb fed the multiplex PCR reads into CATT to redo clone calling. This sample has 4,000 to 6,000 delta-chain clones, with roughly a tenth found just once. Worth noting for this clone: This probably arose from a read error, given a far larger clone one base away. The sample carries other DNA sequences with the same CDR3.

This receptor was obtained from a human donor in good health. The chain has TRDV2 and TRDJ1, with 11 bases matching TRDD3. Sequenced material: gamma-delta T cells enriched from blood buffy coat, or unenriched PBMCs (not recorded which). Here the CDR3 reads CACDLLGDRGDKLIF. The CDR3 DNA follows: TGTGCCTGTGACCTACTGGGGGATAGGGGTGATAAACTCATCTTT.